This T cell receptor (beta chain) is from a study of cytomegalovirus exposure and HLA in healthy donors. The overall study: Within the Caucasian-associated ancestry cluster were about 81% of the 398 genotyped donors.

Whole-study results and caveats: HLA allele associations emerged for 15,000 to 20,000 TCR beta sequences in a later analysis, at 0.05 false discovery rate. Based on reports, TCR beta sequences accurately predicted HLA-A and HLA-B alleles for most subjects.

Researchers ran the PCR with 60 Vbeta and 13 Jbeta primers. Method: immunoSEQ multiplex PCR; TCRdb's copy keeps in-frame clones and lacks some. The sample gives 150,000 to 200,000 clones, around four fifths of which show up once; roughly an eighth is in the top ten. Donors were ostensibly healthy at sampling, although undocumented immune exposures were probable. About this clone itself: No antigen is known for it.

This clonotype was obtained from a woman in her forties or fifties in good health and CMV-seropositive. The source material was PBMCs.

The CDR3 DNA follows: TGCGCCAGCAGTGACAGGGTTGACTATGGCTACACCTTC. This translates into CASSDRVDYGYTF. This chain connects TRBV10-2 to TRBJ1-2, with D tentatively TRBD1 (5 bases). The CDR3 contains 13 residues. CDR1 WSHSY and CDR2 SAAADI come from the germline V gene. V lost 3 bases, J lost 3 bases, and 8 bases lay in between.